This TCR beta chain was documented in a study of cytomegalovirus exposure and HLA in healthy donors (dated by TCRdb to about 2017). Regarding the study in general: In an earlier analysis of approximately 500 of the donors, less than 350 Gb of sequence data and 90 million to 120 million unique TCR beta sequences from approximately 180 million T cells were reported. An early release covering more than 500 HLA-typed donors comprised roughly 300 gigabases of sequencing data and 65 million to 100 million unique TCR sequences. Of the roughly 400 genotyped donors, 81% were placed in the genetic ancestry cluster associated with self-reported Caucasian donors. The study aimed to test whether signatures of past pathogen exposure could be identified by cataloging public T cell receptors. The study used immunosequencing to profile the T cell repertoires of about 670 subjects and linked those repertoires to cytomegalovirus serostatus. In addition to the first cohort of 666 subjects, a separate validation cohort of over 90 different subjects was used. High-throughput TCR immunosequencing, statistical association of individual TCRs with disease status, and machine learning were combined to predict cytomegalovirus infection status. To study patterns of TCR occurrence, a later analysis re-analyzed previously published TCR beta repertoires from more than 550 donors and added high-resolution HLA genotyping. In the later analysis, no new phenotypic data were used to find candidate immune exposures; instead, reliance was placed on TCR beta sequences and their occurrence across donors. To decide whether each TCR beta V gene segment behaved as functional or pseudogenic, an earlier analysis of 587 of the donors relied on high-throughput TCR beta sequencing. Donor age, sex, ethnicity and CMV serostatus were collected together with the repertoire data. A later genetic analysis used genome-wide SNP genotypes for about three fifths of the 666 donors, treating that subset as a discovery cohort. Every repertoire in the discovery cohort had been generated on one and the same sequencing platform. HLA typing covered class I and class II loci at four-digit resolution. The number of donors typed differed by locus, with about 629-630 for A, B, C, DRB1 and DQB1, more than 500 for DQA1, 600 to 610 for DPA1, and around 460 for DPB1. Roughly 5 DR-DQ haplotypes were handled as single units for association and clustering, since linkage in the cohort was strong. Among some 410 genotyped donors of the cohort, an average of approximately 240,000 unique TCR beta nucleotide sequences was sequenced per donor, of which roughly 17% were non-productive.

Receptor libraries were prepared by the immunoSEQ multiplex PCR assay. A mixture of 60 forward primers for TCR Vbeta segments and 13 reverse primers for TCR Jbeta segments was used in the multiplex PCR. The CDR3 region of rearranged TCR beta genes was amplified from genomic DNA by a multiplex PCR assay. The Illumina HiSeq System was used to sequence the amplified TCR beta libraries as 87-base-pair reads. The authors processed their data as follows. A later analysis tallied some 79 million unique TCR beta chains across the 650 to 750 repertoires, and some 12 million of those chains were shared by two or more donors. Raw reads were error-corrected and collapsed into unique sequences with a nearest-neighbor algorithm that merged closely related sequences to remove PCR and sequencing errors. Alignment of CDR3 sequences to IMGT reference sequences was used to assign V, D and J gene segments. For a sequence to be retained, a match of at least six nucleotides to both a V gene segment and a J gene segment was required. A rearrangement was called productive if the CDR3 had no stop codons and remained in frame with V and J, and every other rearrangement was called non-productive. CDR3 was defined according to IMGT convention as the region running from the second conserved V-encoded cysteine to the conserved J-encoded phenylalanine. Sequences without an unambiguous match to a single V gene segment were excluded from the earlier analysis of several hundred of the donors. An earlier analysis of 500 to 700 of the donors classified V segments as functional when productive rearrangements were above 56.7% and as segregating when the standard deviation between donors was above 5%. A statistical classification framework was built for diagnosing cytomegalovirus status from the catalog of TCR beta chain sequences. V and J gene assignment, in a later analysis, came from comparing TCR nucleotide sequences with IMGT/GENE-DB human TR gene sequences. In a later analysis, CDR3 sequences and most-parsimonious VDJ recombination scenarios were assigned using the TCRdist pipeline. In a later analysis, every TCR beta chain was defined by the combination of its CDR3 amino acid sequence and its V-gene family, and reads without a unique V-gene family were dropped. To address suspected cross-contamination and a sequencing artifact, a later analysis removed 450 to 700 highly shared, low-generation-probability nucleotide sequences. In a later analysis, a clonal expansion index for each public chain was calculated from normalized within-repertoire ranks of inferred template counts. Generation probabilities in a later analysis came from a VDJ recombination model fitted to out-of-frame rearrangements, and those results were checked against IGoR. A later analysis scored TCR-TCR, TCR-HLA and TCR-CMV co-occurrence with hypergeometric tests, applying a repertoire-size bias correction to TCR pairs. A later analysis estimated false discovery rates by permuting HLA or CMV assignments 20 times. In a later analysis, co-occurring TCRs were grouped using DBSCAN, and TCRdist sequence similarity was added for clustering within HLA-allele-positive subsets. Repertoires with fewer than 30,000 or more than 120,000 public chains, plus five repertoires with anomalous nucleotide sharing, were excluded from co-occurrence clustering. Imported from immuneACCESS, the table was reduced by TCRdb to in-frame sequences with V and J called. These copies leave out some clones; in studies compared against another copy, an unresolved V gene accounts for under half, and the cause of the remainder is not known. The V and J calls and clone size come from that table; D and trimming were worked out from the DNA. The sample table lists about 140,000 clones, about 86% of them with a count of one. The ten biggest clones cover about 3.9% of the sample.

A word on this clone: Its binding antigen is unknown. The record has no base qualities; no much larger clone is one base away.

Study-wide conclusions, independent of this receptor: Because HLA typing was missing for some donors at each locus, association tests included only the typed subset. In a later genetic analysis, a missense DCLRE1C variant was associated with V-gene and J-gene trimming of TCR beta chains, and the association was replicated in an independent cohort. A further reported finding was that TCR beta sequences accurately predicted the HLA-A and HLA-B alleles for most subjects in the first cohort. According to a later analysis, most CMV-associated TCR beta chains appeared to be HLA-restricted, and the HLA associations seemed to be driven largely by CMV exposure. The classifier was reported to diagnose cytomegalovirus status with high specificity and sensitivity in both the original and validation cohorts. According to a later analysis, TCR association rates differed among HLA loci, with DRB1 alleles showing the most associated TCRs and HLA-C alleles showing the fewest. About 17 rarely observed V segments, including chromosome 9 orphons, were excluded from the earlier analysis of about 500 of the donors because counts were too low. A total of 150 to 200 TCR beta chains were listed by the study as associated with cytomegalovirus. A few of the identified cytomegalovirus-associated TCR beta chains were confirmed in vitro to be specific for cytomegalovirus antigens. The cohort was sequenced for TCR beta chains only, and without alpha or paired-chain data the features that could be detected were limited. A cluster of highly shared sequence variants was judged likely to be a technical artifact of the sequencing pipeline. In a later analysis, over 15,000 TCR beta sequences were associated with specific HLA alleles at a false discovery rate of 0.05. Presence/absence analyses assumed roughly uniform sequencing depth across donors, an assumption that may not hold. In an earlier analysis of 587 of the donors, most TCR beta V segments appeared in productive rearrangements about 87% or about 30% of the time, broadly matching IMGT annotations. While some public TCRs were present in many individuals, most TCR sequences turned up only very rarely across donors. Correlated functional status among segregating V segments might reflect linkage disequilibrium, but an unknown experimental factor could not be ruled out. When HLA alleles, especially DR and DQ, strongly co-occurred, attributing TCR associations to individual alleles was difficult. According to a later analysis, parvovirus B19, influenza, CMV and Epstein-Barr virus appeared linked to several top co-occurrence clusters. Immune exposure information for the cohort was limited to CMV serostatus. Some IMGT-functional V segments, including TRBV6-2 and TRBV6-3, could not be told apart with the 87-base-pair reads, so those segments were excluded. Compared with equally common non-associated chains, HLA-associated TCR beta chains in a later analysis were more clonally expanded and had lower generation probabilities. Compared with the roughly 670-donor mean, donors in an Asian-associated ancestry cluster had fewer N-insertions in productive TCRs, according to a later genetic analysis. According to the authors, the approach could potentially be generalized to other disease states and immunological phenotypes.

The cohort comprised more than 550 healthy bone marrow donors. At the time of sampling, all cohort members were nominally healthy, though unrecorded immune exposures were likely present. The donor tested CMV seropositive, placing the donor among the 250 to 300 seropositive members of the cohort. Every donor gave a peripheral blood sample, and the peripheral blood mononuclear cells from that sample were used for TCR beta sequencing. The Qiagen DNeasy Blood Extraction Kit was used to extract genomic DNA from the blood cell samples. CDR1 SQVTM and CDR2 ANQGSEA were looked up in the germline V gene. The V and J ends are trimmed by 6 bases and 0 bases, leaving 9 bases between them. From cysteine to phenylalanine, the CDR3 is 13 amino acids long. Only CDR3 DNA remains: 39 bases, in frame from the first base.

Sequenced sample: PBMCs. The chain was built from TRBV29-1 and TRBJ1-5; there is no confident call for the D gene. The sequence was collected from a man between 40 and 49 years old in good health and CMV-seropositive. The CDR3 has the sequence CSVRDSSNQPQHF. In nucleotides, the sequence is TGCAGCGTCCGAGATAGTAGCAATCAGCCCCAGCATTTT.